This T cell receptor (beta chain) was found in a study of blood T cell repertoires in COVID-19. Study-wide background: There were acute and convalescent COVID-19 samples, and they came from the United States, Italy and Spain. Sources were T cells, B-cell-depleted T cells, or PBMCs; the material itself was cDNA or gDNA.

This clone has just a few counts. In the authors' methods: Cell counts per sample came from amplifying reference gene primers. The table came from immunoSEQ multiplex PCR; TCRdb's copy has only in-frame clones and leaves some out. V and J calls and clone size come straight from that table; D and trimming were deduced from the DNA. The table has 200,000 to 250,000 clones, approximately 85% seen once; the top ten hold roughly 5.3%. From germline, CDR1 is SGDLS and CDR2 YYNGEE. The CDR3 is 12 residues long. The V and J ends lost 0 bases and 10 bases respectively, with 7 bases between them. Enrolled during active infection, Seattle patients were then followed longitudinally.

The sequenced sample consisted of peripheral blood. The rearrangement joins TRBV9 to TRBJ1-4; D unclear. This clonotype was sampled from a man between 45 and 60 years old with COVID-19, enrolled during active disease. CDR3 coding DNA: TGTGCCAGCAGCGTAGGAGGTGGAAAACTGTTTTTT. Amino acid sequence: CASSVGGGKLFF.